The 27 T cell receptor beta chains reported below all come from one sample, sequenced in a study of technical replicates of blood from a handful of donors. TCRdb keeps only in-frame clones here, not all; method: immunoSEQ multiplex PCR. The data contain some 80,000 clones, 91% of them singletons. Material: T cells isolated from PBMCs. These receptors all come from a human donor in good health.

The CDR3 region is CATSSMNYGYTF. CDR3 in DNA: TGTGCCACCAGCAGCATGAACTATGGCTACACCTTC. The chain uses TRBV15 and TRBJ1-2; D uncertain. V lost 3 bases to trimming and J lost 2 bases, with 4 bases between them. The germline gives CDR1 LNHNV, CDR2 YYDKDF (reference sequence). The CDR3 sequence is 12 residues long.

CDR3 DNA sequence: TGTGCCAGCGTTTGGACTAGCAGTAAAAATGAGCAGTTCTTC. This translates into CASVWTSSKNEQFF. The rearrangement links TRBV2 to TRBJ2-1; 8 bases fit TRBD2. This CDR3 has 14 amino acids. Germline CDR1 reads SNHLY; CDR2 reads FYNNEI. Trimming removed 8 bases from V and 7 bases from J; junction bases left unmatched: 10.

J is TRBJ2-2 and V is TRBV7-2, with no clear D. CDR1 is SGHTA, CDR2 FQGNSA, per germline. This CDR3 region has 13 residues. Trimming left V 5 bases short and J 7 bases short, with 11 bases between. CDR3 in amino acids: CASSHTQFGELFF. The DNA of the CDR3 is TGTGCCAGCAGCCATACACAGTTCGGGGAGCTGTTTTTT. The full variable domain, completed using reference TRBV7-2 and TRBJ2-2, is GAGVSQSPSNKVTEKGKDVELRCDPISGHTALYWYRQSLGQGLEFLIYFQGNSAPDKSGLPSDRFSAERTGGSVSTLTIQRTQQEDSAVYLCASSHTQFGELFFGEGSRLTVL.

This clone was detected only once. This sequence joins TRBV28 and TRBJ2-3; D gene ambiguous. This CDR3 spans 13 amino acids. Per germline, CDR1 MDHEN and CDR2 SYDVKM. V was trimmed by 2 bases and J by 5 bases, leaving 8 bases between them. The DNA of the CDR3 is TGTGCCAGCAGTTTAGCTATAAAAGATACGCAGTATTTT. Residues: CASSLAIKDTQYF.

The chain uses TRBV25-1 and TRBJ2-7; D possibly corresponds to TRBD1 (7 bases). CDR3 length: 14 residues. In germline, CDR1 is MGHDK, CDR2 SYGVNS. V was shortened by 2 bases and J by 6 bases, with 14 bases between the two germline ends. In nucleotides, the CDR3 is TGTGCCAGCAGTGAAAAGGAGGGGGCGGGCGAGCAGTACTTC. It codes for CASSEKEGAGEQYF.

The chain couples TRBV5-8 to TRBJ1-2; the match to TRBD1 covers 7 bases. Germline trimming cut 0 bases from V and 7 bases from J; bases unmatched to any gene: 6. CDR3 length: 14 amino acids. The germline CDR1 and CDR2 sequences are SGHTS and YDEGEE. The CDR3 spells CASSLGRDRAGYTF. CDR3 coding DNA: TGTGCCAGCAGCTTGGGGAGAGACAGGGCTGGCTACACCTTC.

This clone was counted a single time. Only one base separates this from a far larger clonotype, so it likely reflects a read error. At the DNA level, this CDR3 is encoded by other sequences in the same sample as well. V is TRBV7-9 and J is TRBJ1-1, with D unclear. V lost 1 base, J lost 5 bases, and 8 bases lay in between. The length of the CDR3 is 13 residues. Germline CDR1 is SEHNR and CDR2 is FQNEAQ (reference sequence). Written as DNA, the CDR3 is TGTGCCAGCAGCTTAGAGGGAGGGACTGAAGCTTTCTTT. It yields the protein CASSLEGGTEAFF.

J is TRBJ1-4 and V is TRBV2, with D perhaps TRBD1 (5 bases). The CDR3 runs to 13 residues. The V gene's germline CDR1 is SNHLY and CDR2 FYNNEI. Trimming left V 6 bases short and J 5 bases short, with 10 bases between. The CDR3 protein is CASRRQYNEKLFF. The CDR3 DNA reads TGTGCCAGCAGAAGACAGTACAATGAAAAACTGTTTTTT.

The genes are TRBV15 and TRBJ2-3; D is unresolved. Trimming took 6 bases from V and 3 from J, leaving 7 bases between them. The CDR3 totals 12 residues. Germline CDR1 is LNHNV and CDR2 is YYDKDF (reference sequence). CDR3 loop: CATRVRTDTQYF. DNA of the CDR3: TGTGCCACCAGAGTGAGAACAGATACGCAGTATTTT.

CDR3 protein: CASSFLAGVYNEQFF. CDR3 nucleotides: TGTGCCAGCAGTTTCCTAGCGGGAGTCTACAATGAGCAGTTCTTC. V usage is TRBV27 and J usage is TRBJ2-1, with 10 nucleotides matching TRBD2. Germline V lookup: CDR1 MNHEY, CDR2 SMNVEV (reference sequence). CDR3 length: 15 amino acids. Losses at the gene ends were 3 bases for V and 3 bases for J; bases not matched to a gene: 2.

The chain carries TRBV27 and TRBJ2-7; 7 positions agree with TRBD2. The CDR3 extends over 13 amino acids. In germline, CDR1 is MNHEY, CDR2 SMNVEV (reference sequence). Unmatched junction bases numbered 3, after V lost 2 bases and J lost 5 bases. Here the CDR3 reads CASSLLTSDEQYF. Here the CDR3 DNA reads TGTGCCAGCAGTTTACTAACTAGCGACGAGCAGTACTTC.

The gene calls are TRBV5-4 and TRBJ2-1, with 7 bases fitting TRBD2. The germline V gene has CDR1 SGHNT and CDR2 YYREEE (reference sequence). CDR3 length equals 12 residues. V shed 5 bases, J shed 8 bases, and the junction held 4 bases outside the gene matches. The DNA for the CDR3 is TGTGCCAGCAGTCGGGGGAGGGATGAGCAGTTCTTC. This sequence encodes CASSRGRDEQFF.

V is TRBV29-1 and J is TRBJ1-2; a weak D match, TRBD1 (6 bases). The V gene lost 4 bases and the J gene lost 3 bases, with 15 bases spanning the gap. The germline V gene encodes CDR1 SQVTM and CDR2 ANQGSEA. The CDR3 has 14 amino acids. The CDR3 spells CSVVLAGQYYGYTF. Written as DNA, the CDR3 is TGCAGCGTTGTGCTGGCAGGACAGTACTATGGCTACACCTTC.

This chain connects TRBV5-1 to TRBJ2-1; possibly TRBD1 for D (5 bases). CDR3 length: 13 residues. The V end was cut by 7 bases, the J end by 1 base, with 9 bases between. Looked up from germline, CDR1 is SGHRS and CDR2 is YFSETQ. Written as DNA, the CDR3 is TGCGCCAGCTACCAGGGATCCTACAATGAGCAGTTCTTC. Its translation: CASYQGSYNEQFF.

V and J are TRBV9 and TRBJ2-5; D may be TRBD1 (5 bases). Trimming removed 1 base at V and 3 bases at J, with 13 bases between. This CDR3 comprises 15 residues. Germline V gene data show CDR1 as SGDLS and CDR2 as YYNGEE. This CDR3 is CASSVRGTAEETQYF. The CDR3 nucleotides read TGTGCCAGCAGCGTAAGGGGAACTGCGGAAGAGACCCAGTACTTC.

This chain connects TRBV29-1 to TRBJ1-1; D is perhaps TRBD1 (6 bases). Per germline, CDR1 SQVTM and CDR2 ANQGSEA. V was trimmed by 2 bases and J by 3 bases, leaving 10 bases between them. The CDR3 extends over 13 amino acids. The CDR3 region has the DNA TGCAGCGTTGAAACAGGGTTGGACACTGAAGCTTTCTTT. As protein: CSVETGLDTEAFF.

The chain is built from TRBV28 and TRBJ1-5; D gene uncertain. The CDR3 is made up of 16 amino acids. With 2 bases removed from V and 5 bases from J, the gap between germline ends came to 16 bases. CDR1 is MDHEN, CDR2 SYDVKM, per germline. As DNA, the CDR3 is TGTGCCAGCAGTTTAAGGCAACAGTTTCCCTATCAGCCCCAGCATTTT. Residues: CASSLRQQFPYQPQHF.

V gene TRBV6-4 combines with J gene TRBJ1-2, with D possibly TRBD1 on 5 matching bases. CDR3 length: 14 residues. Germline V lookup: CDR1 MRHNA, CDR2 SNTAGT. Trimming took off 4 bases at V and 5 bases at J, with 14 bases between the two ends. CDR3 nucleotides: TGTGCCAGCAGTGTGGAGGGGCAGGGTTATGGCTACACCTTC. Amino acids: CASSVEGQGYGYTF.

The rearrangement uses TRBV4-1 and TRBJ1-2; D is possibly TRBD1 (5 bases). The CDR3 totals 11 residues. Germline CDR1 and CDR2: MGHRA and YSYEKL. Between the trimmed V and J ends, which lost 7 bases and 6 bases, there was a span of 9 bases. In DNA form, the CDR3 reads TGCGCCAGCACCCGGGGGGATGGCTACACCTTC. Protein product: CASTRGDGYTF.

J is TRBJ2-3 and V is TRBV30; D not certain. In germline, CDR1 is GTSNPN, CDR2 SVGIG (reference sequence). CDR3 size: 13 residues. With 0 bases removed from V and 2 bases from J, the gap between germline ends came to 6 bases. The CDR3 DNA reads TGTGCCTGGAGTGTGCGGTTCACAGATACGCAGTATTTT. Translating it yields CAWSVRFTDTQYF.

This clone was seen just once. The rearrangement joins TRBV6-1 to TRBJ2-1, with D possibly TRBD2 on 7 matching bases. CDR1 is MNHNS and CDR2 is SASEGT in the germline V gene. V lost 0 bases and J lost 9, with 15 bases in between. The CDR3 runs to 15 residues. The CDR3 DNA reads TGTGCCAGCAGTGAAGCGAGGGGGAGGGCCGGTGAGCAGTTCTTC. Translation gives CASSEARGRAGEQFF.

The chain recombines TRBV7-8 with TRBJ2-5, with D possibly TRBD2 on 5 matching bases. This CDR3 has 14 amino acids. Germline lookup yields CDR1 SGHVS and CDR2 FQNEAQ. V dropped 2 bases and J dropped 4 bases, with 11 bases sitting between them. CDR3 in amino acids: CASSLRGKGETQYF. For the CDR3, the DNA is TGTGCCAGCAGCTTAAGAGGGAAGGGAGAGACCCAGTACTTC.

This chain connects TRBV6-1 to TRBJ1-2; 8 nucleotides agree with TRBD1. The CDR3 contains 17 residues. The ends lost 1 base at V and 4 bases at J; junction bases unmatched: 11. Germline assignment: CDR1 MNHNS and CDR2 SASEGT. CDR3 amino acids: CASSEGTGWLRGYGYTF. Here the CDR3 DNA reads TGTGCCAGCAGTGAAGGGACAGGGTGGTTACGAGGCTATGGCTACACCTTC.

The genes are TRBV27 and TRBJ2-3, with 12 bases fitting TRBD2. CDR1 and CDR2 (germline): MNHEY, SMNVEV (reference sequence). The CDR3 runs 15 residues. Trimming at V came to 5 bases and at J to 5 bases, leaving 5 bases not matched to a gene. The CDR3 DNA sequence: TGTGCCAGCAGTCCGACTAGCGGGAGTGTAGATACGCAGTATTTT. The encoded protein is CASSPTSGSVDTQYF.

J is TRBJ1-5 and V is TRBV7-9; unclear D gene. CDR1 is SEHNR, CDR2 FQNEAQ, per germline (reference sequence). The CDR3 consists of 12 residues. The V end was cut by 8 bases, the J end by 5 bases, with 10 bases between. The CDR3 DNA reads as TGTGCCAGCGCCCGGGAGGATCAGCCCCAGCATTTT. It is translated as CASAREDQPQHF.

The chain recombines TRBV15 with TRBJ2-5; D is perhaps TRBD2 (6 bases). The CDR3 totals 16 residues. CDR1 LNHNV and CDR2 YYDKDF come from the germline V gene (reference sequence). V dropped 4 bases and J dropped 5 bases, with 20 bases sitting between them. The CDR3 loop reads CATSTPRTDYWETQYF. In DNA, the CDR3 is TGTGCCACCAGCACCCCGAGAACGGACTATTGGGAGACCCAGTACTTC.

The chain joins TRBV10-3 to TRBJ2-2; D gene uncertain. The CDR3 consists of 14 residues. Germline CDR1 ENHRY, CDR2 SYGVKD. Trimming cost V 10 bases and J 1 base, with 13 bases left between them. This CDR3 reads CATAADKNTGELFF. CDR3 nucleotide sequence: TGTGCCACGGCCGCCGACAAGAACACCGGGGAGCTGTTTTTT.